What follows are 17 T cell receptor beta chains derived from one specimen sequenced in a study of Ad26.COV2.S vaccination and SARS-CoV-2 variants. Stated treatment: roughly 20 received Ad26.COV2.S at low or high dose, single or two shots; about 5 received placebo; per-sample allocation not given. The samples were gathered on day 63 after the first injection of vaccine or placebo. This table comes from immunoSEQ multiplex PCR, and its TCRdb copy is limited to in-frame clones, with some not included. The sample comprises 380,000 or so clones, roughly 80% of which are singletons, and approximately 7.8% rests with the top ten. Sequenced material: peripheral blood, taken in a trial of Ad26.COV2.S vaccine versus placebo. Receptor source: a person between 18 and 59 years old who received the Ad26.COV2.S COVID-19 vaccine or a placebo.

CDR3 nucleotide sequence: TGTGCCAGCTCACTGGGACAGGGGGCAAACACTGAAGCTTTCTTT. This translates into CASSLGQGANTEAFF. The chain recombines TRBV18 with TRBJ1-1, with 12 bases identical to TRBD1. V lost 4 bases and J lost 2; bases outside the gene matches: 2. The CDR3 spans 15 residues. CDR1 and CDR2 (germline): KGHSH, LQKENI.

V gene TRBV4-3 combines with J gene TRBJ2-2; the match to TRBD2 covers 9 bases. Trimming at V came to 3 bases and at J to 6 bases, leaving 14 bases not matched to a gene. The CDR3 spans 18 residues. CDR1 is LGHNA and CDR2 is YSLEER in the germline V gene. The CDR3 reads CASSHVSGGRRLAGELFF. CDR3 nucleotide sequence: TGCGCCAGCAGCCATGTTAGCGGGGGCCGGAGACTAGCCGGGGAGCTGTTTTTT.

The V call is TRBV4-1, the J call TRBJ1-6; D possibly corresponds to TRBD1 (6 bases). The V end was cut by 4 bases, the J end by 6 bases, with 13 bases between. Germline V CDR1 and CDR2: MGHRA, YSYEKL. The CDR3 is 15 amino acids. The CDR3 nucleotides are TGCGCCAGCAGCCGACTTCAGGGGTTTAATTCACCCCTCCACTTT. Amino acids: CASSRLQGFNSPLHF.

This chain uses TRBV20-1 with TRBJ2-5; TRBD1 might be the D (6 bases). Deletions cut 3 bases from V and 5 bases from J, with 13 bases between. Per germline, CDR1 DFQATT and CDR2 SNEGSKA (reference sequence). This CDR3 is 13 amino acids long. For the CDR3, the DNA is TGCAGTGCTAGTGTGACAGGCAGGGAGACCCAGTACTTC. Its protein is CSASVTGRETQYF.

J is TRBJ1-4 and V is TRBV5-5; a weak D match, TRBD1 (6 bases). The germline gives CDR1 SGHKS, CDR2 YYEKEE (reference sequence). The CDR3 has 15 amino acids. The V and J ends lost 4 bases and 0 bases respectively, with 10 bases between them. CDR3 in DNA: TGTGCCAGCAGCGCCGGGACAACAACTAATGAAAAACTGTTTTTT. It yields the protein CASSAGTTTNEKLFF.

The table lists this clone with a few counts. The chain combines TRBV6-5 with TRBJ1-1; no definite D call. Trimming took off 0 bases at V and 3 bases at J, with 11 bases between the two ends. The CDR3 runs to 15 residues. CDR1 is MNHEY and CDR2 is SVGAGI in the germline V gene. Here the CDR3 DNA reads TGTGCCAGCAGTTACTCGAACGCCAGACACACTGAAGCTTTCTTT. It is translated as CASSYSNARHTEAFF.

The CDR3 coding sequence is TGTGCCAGTAGTATTGGAGCGTGGGAGACCCAGTACTTC. It is translated as CASSIGAWETQYF. The chain has TRBV19 and TRBJ2-5, with no clear D. Germline V gene lookup returns CDR1 LNHDA and CDR2 SQIVND (reference sequence). The CDR3 loop spans 13 amino acids. Trimming cost V 3 bases and J 5 bases, with 10 bases left between them.

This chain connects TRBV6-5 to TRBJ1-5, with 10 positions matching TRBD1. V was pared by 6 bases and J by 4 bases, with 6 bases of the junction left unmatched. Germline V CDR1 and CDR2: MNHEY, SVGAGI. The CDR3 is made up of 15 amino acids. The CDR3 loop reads CASRTRDRGNQPQHF. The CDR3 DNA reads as TGTGCCAGCAGGACCCGGGACAGGGGAAATCAGCCCCAGCATTTT.

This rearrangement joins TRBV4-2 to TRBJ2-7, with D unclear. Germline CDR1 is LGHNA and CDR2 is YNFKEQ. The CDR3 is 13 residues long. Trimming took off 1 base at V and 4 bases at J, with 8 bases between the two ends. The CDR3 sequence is CASSQGRIYEQYF. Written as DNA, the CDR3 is TGTGCCAGCAGCCAAGGACGGATATACGAGCAGTACTTC.

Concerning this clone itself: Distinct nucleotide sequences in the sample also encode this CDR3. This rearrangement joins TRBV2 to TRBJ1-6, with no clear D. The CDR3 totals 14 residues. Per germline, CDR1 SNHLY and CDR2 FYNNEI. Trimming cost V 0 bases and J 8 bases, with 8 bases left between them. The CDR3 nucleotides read TGTGCCAGCAGTGAAGCGCTTGGGTATTCACCCCTCCACTTT. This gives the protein CASSEALGYSPLHF.

CDR3 amino acids: CSVLQTTPQGGYTF. For the CDR3, the DNA is TGCAGCGTTCTGCAGACAACACCCCAGGGTGGCTACACCTTC. This chain links TRBV29-1 with TRBJ1-2, with D possibly TRBD1 on 5 matching bases. Per the germline V gene, CDR1 is SQVTM and CDR2 is ANQGSEA. V lost 5 bases, J lost 7 bases, and 20 bases lay in between. The CDR3 has 14 amino acids.

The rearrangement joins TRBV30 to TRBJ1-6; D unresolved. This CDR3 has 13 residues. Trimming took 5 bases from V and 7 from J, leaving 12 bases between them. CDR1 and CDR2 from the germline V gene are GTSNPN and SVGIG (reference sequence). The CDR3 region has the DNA TGTGCCTGGTCTAAGTCGGGGAATTCACCCCTCCACTTT. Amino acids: CAWSKSGNSPLHF.

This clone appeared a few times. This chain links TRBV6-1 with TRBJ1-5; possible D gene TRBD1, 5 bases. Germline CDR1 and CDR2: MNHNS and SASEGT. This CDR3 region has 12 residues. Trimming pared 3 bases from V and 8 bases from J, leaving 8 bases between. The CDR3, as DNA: TGTGCCAGCAGTGAGCCCAGGGAGCCCCAGCATTTT. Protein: CASSEPREPQHF.

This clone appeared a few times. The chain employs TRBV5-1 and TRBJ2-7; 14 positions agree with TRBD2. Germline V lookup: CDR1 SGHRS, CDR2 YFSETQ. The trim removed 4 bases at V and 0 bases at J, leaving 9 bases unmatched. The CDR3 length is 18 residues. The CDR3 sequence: CASSPGLAGGLLSYEQYF. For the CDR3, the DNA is TGCGCCAGCAGCCCCGGACTAGCGGGGGGCCTACTCTCCTACGAGCAGTACTTC.

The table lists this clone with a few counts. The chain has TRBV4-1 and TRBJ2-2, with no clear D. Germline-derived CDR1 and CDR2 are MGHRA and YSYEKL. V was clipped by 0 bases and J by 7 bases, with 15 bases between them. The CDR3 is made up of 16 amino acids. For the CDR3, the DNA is TGCGCCAGCAGCCAAGAGTTCTCCGTGGGTGGCGGGGAGCTGTTTTTT. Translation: CASSQEFSVGGGELFF.

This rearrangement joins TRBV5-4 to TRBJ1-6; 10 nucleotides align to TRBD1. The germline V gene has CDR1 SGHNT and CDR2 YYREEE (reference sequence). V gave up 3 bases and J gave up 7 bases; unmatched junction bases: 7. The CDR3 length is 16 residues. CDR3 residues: CASSSGQGVGNSPLHF. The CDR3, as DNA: TGTGCCAGCAGCTCCGGACAGGGGGTGGGGAATTCACCCCTCCACTTT.

CDR3 DNA: TGCAGCTCCACTGGGAGGGGGGACGAGCAGTACTTC. It yields the protein CSSTGRGDEQYF. The chain is built from TRBV29-1 and TRBJ2-7; a weak D match, TRBD2 (7 bases). There are 12 residues in the CDR3. The V and J ends lost 8 bases and 5 bases respectively, with 16 bases between them. Looked up from germline, CDR1 is SQVTM and CDR2 is ANQGSEA.